The subject of this entry is one T cell receptor (beta chain). The data are from a study of blood T cell repertoires in COVID-19. Generated by immunoSEQ multiplex PCR, the TCRdb table keeps only in-frame clones and is missing some. The sample has about 270,000 clones; 85% are singletons. The material sequenced was PBMCs or T cells enriched from blood (not recorded which). This TCR derives from a woman between 50 and 59 years old with acute COVID-19.

CDR3 in amino acids: CASSQDGPSGNNEQFF. Written as DNA, the CDR3 is TGCGCCAGCAGCCAAGATGGGCCTAGCGGAAACAATGAGCAGTTCTTC. This sequence joins TRBV4-3 and TRBJ2-1; 7 bases align to TRBD2. The trim removed 0 bases at V and 5 bases at J, leaving 7 bases unmatched. This CDR3 contains 16 residues. Germline CDR1 reads LGHNA; CDR2 reads YSLEER.